The 10 T cell receptor beta chains in this list originate from one sample, sequenced in a study of identical twins. A single record per CDR3 protein comes from TCRdb applying MiXCR to the 5' RACE reads. The table has about 530,000 distinct CDR3 sequences, around 15% seen once. These sequences were also reported in another study, on yellow fever vaccine responses in identical twins.

The specimen sequenced was CD4+ T cells sorted from blood. The receptors were gathered from a woman aged 18-30 years in good health.

CDR3 loop: CASSVDLKGNSPLHF. The CDR3 DNA is TGTGCCAGCAGCGTTGACCTGAAGGGTAATTCACCCCTCCACTTT. The J gene is TRBJ1-6, the V gene TRBV9; D uncertain. The V gene lost 2 bases and the J gene lost 6 bases, with 12 bases spanning the gap. CDR3 length: 15 residues. Germline CDR1 and CDR2: SGDLS and YYNGEE.

This clonotype showed up many times. The rearrangement uses TRBV7-6 and TRBJ1-1; 8 positions agree with TRBD1. CDR1 is SGHVS and CDR2 is FNYEAQ in the germline V gene. V shed 5 bases, J shed 4 bases, and the junction held 3 bases outside the gene matches. CDR3 length: 13 amino acids. This CDR3 is CASSGQGSTEAFF. The CDR3 DNA reads TGTGCCAGCAGCGGACAGGGCTCCACTGAAGCTTTCTTT. Looking up the rest from reference TRBV7-6 and TRBJ1-1 gives the full variable domain: GAGVSQSPRYKVTKRGQDVALRCDPISGHVSLYWYRQALGQGPEFLTYFNYEAQQDKSGLPNDRFSAERPEGSISTLTIQRTEQRDSAMYRCASSGQGSTEAFFGQGTRLTVV.

As regards this clonotype: A much larger clone differs from this one at a single base, so this may be a read error. Because it lacks the conserved phenylalanine or tryptophan at the end, this CDR3 is likely a read error. The chain employs TRBV15 and TRBJ2-1, with unresolved D. Germline V gene sequence: CDR1 LNHNV, CDR2 YYDKDF (reference sequence). The CDR3 runs to 12 residues. The V end was cut by 3 bases, the J end by 4 bases, with 4 bases between. The CDR3 sequence is CATSRGYNEQFI. The CDR3, as DNA: TGTGCCACCAGCAGGGGATACAATGAGCAGTTCATC.

The genes are TRBV28 and TRBJ2-1, with TRBD2 identical over 7 bases. The length of the CDR3 is 13 residues. The trim removed 8 bases at V and 6 bases at J, leaving 7 bases unmatched. Germline V gene sequence: CDR1 MDHEN, CDR2 SYDVKM. The CDR3 DNA is TGTGCCAGCTGCGGGGGAAGTTGCAATGAGCAGTTCTTC. It specifies CASCGGSCNEQFF.

As for this clonotype: One end of the junction varies from germline; a read error may be responsible. This chain links TRBV12-3 or TRBV12-4 with TRBJ2-4; 10 nucleotides line up with TRBD1. There are 14 residues in the CDR3. The CDR3 DNA sequence: TGTGCCAGCAGTTCGACAGGGGGCAAAAACATTAAGTACTTC. Its protein is CASSSTGGKNIKYF.

The V and J genes are TRBV5-1 and TRBJ2-5, with unresolved D. Trimming stripped 4 bases from V and 1 base from J, with 11 bases between. The CDR3 consists of 14 residues. CDR1 and CDR2 from the germline V gene are SGHRS and YFSETQ. The CDR3 protein is CASSVRVGQETQYF. The CDR3 region has the DNA TGCGCCAGCAGCGTAAGGGTCGGCCAAGAGACCCAGTACTTC.

This clonotype was seen more than once but under ten times. The rearrangement uses TRBV28 and TRBJ2-5, with a weak D call TRBD2 (5 bases). Per germline, CDR1 MDHEN and CDR2 SYDVKM. The CDR3 is 14 residues long. Deletions cut 3 bases from V and 5 bases from J, with 13 bases between. CDR3 sequence: CASSFPMRVETQYF. The CDR3 coding sequence is TGTGCCAGCAGTTTTCCGATGAGGGTTGAGACCCAGTACTTC.

This clonotype has a handful of counts. This chain joins TRBV7-9 and TRBJ2-5; a possible D gene is TRBD1 (5 bases). This CDR3 is 15 amino acids long. Germline CDR1 and CDR2: SEHNR and FQNEAQ (reference sequence). V gave up 1 base and J gave up 1 base, with 10 bases separating them. The CDR3 is CASSLVWGSQETQYF. In DNA, the CDR3 is TGTGCCAGCAGCTTAGTCTGGGGCAGCCAAGAGACCCAGTACTTC.

The chain carries TRBV5-1 and TRBJ2-2, with 7 bases lining up with TRBD2. There are 16 residues in the CDR3. Losses at the gene ends were 8 bases for V and 2 bases for J; bases not matched to a gene: 12. The germline CDR1 and CDR2 sequences are SGHRS and YFSETQ. CDR3 residues: CASLLGGTINTGELFF. Written as DNA, the CDR3 is TGCGCCAGTCTGCTTGGTGGGACTATTAACACCGGGGAGCTGTTTTTT. Filled out from reference TRBV5-1 and TRBJ2-2, the complete variable domain reads KAGVTQTPRYLIKTRGQQVTLSCSPISGHRSVSWYQQTPGQGLQFLFEYFSETQRNKGNFPGRFSGRQFSNSRSEMNVSTLELGDSALYLCASLLGGTINTGELFFGEGSRLTVL.

This clonotype was picked up many times. V is TRBV10-3 and J is TRBJ1-3; D gene uncertain. This CDR3 comprises 15 residues. Germline V gene sequence: CDR1 ENHRY, CDR2 SYGVKD. The ends were cut back, 0 bases at V and 1 base at J, with 7 bases in the middle. This chain's CDR3 is CAISESGQSGNTIYF. The CDR3 nucleotides read TGTGCCATCAGTGAGTCCGGGCAATCTGGAAACACCATATATTTT.